This record looks at one TCR beta chain sequence and its context. The antigen remains unidentified. These data originate in a study of beta chain features in type 1 diabetes. The length of the CDR3 is 15 residues. Trimming shortened V by 2 bases and J by 0 bases, and 8 bases separated the two germline ends. Looked up from germline, CDR1 is SGHNT and CDR2 is YYREEE (reference sequence). Via CD45RO/CCR7/CD25/CD127/CD95/CD27, cells of the CD4+ naive, central memory, regulatory and stem cell-like memory subsets were sorted. Of the isolated RNA, all was reverse transcribed, and so the sequenced material was expressed TCRB transcripts. The table came from immunoSEQ multiplex PCR; TCRdb's copy has only in-frame clones and leaves some out. The table lists fewer than 300,000 clones, about a tenth of them singletons. Study-wide findings and caveats: Shortening of TCRB CDR3s, moderate but significant, appeared in all four CD4+ subsets of Type 1 diabetes patients. Within the patient group, naive, central memory and Treg TCRB repertoires appeared more similar to each other than within healthy donors.

The receptor was isolated from a man aged 30 to 39 with type 1 diabetes. This chain connects TRBV5-4 to TRBJ2-2, with D possibly being TRBD2 (5 bases). The material sequenced was naive CD4+ T cells from blood. CDR3 sequence: CASSFVASNTGELFF. The CDR3 nucleotides are TGTGCCAGCAGCTTCGTAGCGTCGAACACCGGGGAGCTGTTTTTT.